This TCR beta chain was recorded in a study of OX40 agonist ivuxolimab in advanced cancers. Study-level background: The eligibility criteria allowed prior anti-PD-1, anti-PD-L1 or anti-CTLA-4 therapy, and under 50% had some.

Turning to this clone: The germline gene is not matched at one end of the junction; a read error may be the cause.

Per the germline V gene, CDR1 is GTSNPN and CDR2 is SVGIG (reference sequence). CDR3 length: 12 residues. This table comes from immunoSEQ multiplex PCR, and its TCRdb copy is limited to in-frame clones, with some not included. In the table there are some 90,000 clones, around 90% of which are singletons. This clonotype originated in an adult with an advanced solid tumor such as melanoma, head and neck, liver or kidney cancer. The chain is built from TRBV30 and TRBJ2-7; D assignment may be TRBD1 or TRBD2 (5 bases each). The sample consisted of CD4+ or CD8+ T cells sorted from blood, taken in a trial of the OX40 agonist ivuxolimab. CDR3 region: CAGRRGSHEQYF. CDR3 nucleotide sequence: TGTGCCGGGAGAAGGGGTTCACACGAGCAGTACTTC. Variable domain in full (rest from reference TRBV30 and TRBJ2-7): SQTIHQWPATLVQPVGSPLSLECTVEGTSNPNLYWYRQAAGRGLQLLFYSVGIGQISSEVPQNLSASRPQDRQFILSSKKLLLSDSGFYLCAGRRGSHEQYFGPGTRLTVT.